This TCR beta chain was identified during a study of Ad26.COV2.S vaccination and SARS-CoV-2 variants. Across the whole study: Dosing was one shot or two shots 56 days apart.

Treatment meaning: about 20 received Ad26.COV2.S at low or high dose, single or two shots; 5 received placebo; per-sample allocation not given. Sampling occurred on day 63 after the first vaccine or placebo injection. An Ad26 vector expressing Wuhan-strain SARS-CoV-2 spike constituted the vaccine. This clone was found a few times. Its antigen is not identified. This table comes from immunoSEQ multiplex PCR, and its TCRdb copy is limited to in-frame clones, with some not included. The sample has around 250,000 clones, around 87% seen once. General study findings and limits: Similar non-spike TCR breadth was seen in vaccine and placebo recipients.

The CDR3 totals 15 residues. The ends lost 3 bases at V and 0 bases at J; junction bases unmatched: 3. The V gene's germline CDR1 is MNHNS and CDR2 SASEGT. The rearrangement uses TRBV6-1 and TRBJ2-7; 9 nucleotides line up with TRBD2. The TCR sequence derives from a person aged 18-65 years who received the Ad26.COV2.S COVID-19 vaccine or a placebo. The sample consisted of peripheral blood, taken in a trial of Ad26.COV2.S vaccine versus placebo. CDR3 sequence: CASSEIAGDSYEQYF. The CDR3 DNA follows: TGTGCCAGCAGTGAGATAGCGGGGGACTCCTACGAGCAGTACTTC.